One sample yielded the 7 T cell receptor beta chains listed below, sequenced in a study of blood T cells in healthy people across ages. Next came a second PCR, run for roughly 6 to 11 cycles, which used a sample-barcoded 5' primer along with a J-beta primer mix. TCRdb called the 5' RACE reads again in MiXCR, with one record for every CDR3 protein. The sample consists of 1.5 million or so distinct CDR3 sequences, roughly 43% of them appearing once. Sequenced sample: blood. All receptors derive from a woman younger than 30 in good health.

The gene calls are TRBV4-2 and TRBJ2-1; 13 nucleotides agree with TRBD2. The J segment lost 6 bases and the V segment lost 2 bases, leaving 4 bases of the junction unmatched. Germline V CDR1 and CDR2: LGHNA, YNFKEQ. The CDR3 has 16 amino acids. The CDR3 nucleotides read TGTGCCAGCAGCCAAACTAGCGGGGGGGCATTCAATGAGCAGTTCTTC. Encoded protein: CASSQTSGGAFNEQFF.

This clonotype has just a few counts. The rearrangement joins TRBV7-2 to TRBJ2-7, with 9 bases aligning to TRBD2. Germline V lookup: CDR1 SGHTA, CDR2 FQGNSA. CDR3 size: 15 residues. V dropped 4 bases and J dropped 6; count of bases not matched to a gene: 10. CDR3 sequence reads: CASSSSLAGAPEQYF. In DNA, the CDR3 is TGTGCCAGCAGCTCTTCCTTAGCGGGAGCCCCCGAGCAGTACTTC.

This clonotype was detected a few times. One end of the junction does not line up with germline, which may come from a read error. V gene TRBV20-1 combines with J gene TRBJ2-7, with TRBD1 as a possible D gene (6 bases). Germline V gives CDR1 DFQATT, CDR2 SNEGSKA (reference sequence). CDR3 length: 13 residues. CDR3 sequence reads: CSARLQGSYEQYF. The CDR3 bases are TGCAGTGCTAGGCTACAGGGCTCCTATGAGCAGTACTTC.

CDR3 residues: CASSLSPLTEAFF. The CDR3 DNA follows: TGTGCCAGCAGTTTAAGTCCCTTGACTGAAGCTTTCTTT. The chain carries TRBV12-3 or TRBV12-4 and TRBJ1-1; D not resolved. The CDR3 runs to 13 residues. V lost 2 bases and J lost 5, with 9 bases in between.

V gene TRBV4-3 combines with J gene TRBJ1-4; no reliable D call. Trimming stripped 4 bases from V and 0 bases from J, with 9 bases between. The CDR3 consists of 15 residues. Germline V gene data show CDR1 as LGHNA and CDR2 as YSLEER. CDR3: CASSRTVATNEKLFF. The CDR3 nucleotides are TGCGCCAGCAGCCGGACGGTTGCAACTAATGAAAAACTGTTTTTT.

This clonotype was detected a few times. V gene TRBV6-5 combines with J gene TRBJ1-5, with TRBD1 matching 9 bases. CDR3 length: 16 amino acids. V dropped 6 bases and J dropped 6; count of bases not matched to a gene: 12. Germline lookup yields CDR1 MNHEY and CDR2 SVGAGI. The CDR3 reads CASSWTGDGGAQPQHF. The CDR3 DNA follows: TGTGCCAGCAGCTGGACAGGGGACGGGGGTGCTCAGCCCCAGCATTTT.

This sequence joins TRBV28 and TRBJ1-1; D gene uncertain. V lost 6 bases and J lost 6, with 14 bases in between. The CDR3 is made up of 13 amino acids. Looked up from germline, CDR1 is MDHEN and CDR2 is SYDVKM. The CDR3 bases are TGTGCCAGCAGCTCCCCCGGAAGCTCTGAAGCTTTCTTT. Translation gives CASSSPGSSEAFF.